These 28 T cell receptor beta chains originate from one sample sequenced in a study of beta chain features in type 1 diabetes. Expressed TCRB transcripts were sequenced, since all the RNA that had been isolated was reverse transcribed. Clones were read by immunoSEQ multiplex PCR, and TCRdb kept only the in-frame ones, dropping some. The sample comprises over 100,000 clones, about 40% of which are singletons, and approximately 0.065% rests with the top ten. The sample consisted of stem cell memory CD4+ T cells from blood. The receptors were gathered from a woman aged 18-29 years in good health.

The gene calls are TRBV6-5 and TRBJ2-2, with D possibly matching TRBD1 (6 bases). Germline CDR1 is MNHEY and CDR2 is SVGAGI. The CDR3 length is 14 residues. V was shortened by 7 bases and J by 4 bases, with 13 bases between the two germline ends. CDR3 residues: CASTREGGTGELFF. DNA for the CDR3: TGTGCCAGCACCCGGGAAGGGGGCACCGGGGAGCTGTTTTTT.

The chain employs TRBV5-1 and TRBJ2-5; 9 bases match TRBD2. V lost 0 bases to trimming and J lost 4 bases; unmatched junction nucleotides: 4. The CDR3 runs 15 residues. Germline V CDR1 and CDR2: SGHRS, YFSETQ. CDR3 sequence: CASSLEVLAGETQYF. CDR3 DNA: TGCGCCAGCAGCTTGGAGGTACTAGCGGGAGAGACCCAGTACTTC.

V gene TRBV7-9 combines with J gene TRBJ2-7, with 10 bases identical to TRBD1. Germline CDR1 SEHNR, CDR2 FQNEAQ (reference sequence). The CDR3 has 18 residues. V lost 2 bases to trimming and J lost 0 bases; unmatched junction nucleotides: 10. CDR3 sequence (DNA): TGTGCCAGCAGCTTACTGCCCGGGACAGGGGAAGGCTCCTACGAGCAGTACTTC. Translation: CASSLLPGTGEGSYEQYF.

This chain joins TRBV7-9 and TRBJ2-2; maybe TRBD1 (6 bases). This CDR3 spans 15 amino acids. V lost 5 bases to trimming and J lost 4 bases, with 14 bases between them. CDR1 is SEHNR, CDR2 FQNEAQ, per germline (reference sequence). CDR3 in DNA: TGTGCCAGCAGCCGCAGGGACACTTTCACCGGGGAGCTGTTTTTT. Translated, it gives CASSRRDTFTGELFF.

The chain combines TRBV29-1 with TRBJ2-7; D perhaps matches TRBD1 (6 bases). The V gene lost 6 bases and the J gene lost 3 bases, with 15 bases spanning the gap. The CDR3 is made up of 13 amino acids. Germline V lookup: CDR1 SQVTM, CDR2 ANQGSEA. Written as DNA, the CDR3 is TGCAGCGTGAAGGACAGCCTCTTCTACGAGCAGTACTTC. Its translation is CSVKDSLFYEQYF.

Only a few counts were recorded for this clone. The gene calls are TRBV4-2 and TRBJ2-7; 12 bases map to TRBD1. Germline V gene sequence: CDR1 LGHNA, CDR2 YNFKEQ. The CDR3 is made up of 17 amino acids. The junction had 12 bases not matched to a gene; V was cut back by 3 bases and J by 6 bases. CDR3 sequence: CASSHIYPGQGAVEQYF. CDR3 sequence (DNA): TGTGCCAGCAGCCACATCTATCCGGGACAGGGGGCGGTCGAGCAGTACTTC.

The chain joins TRBV7-2 to TRBJ2-7; D ambiguous. The CDR3 runs to 15 residues. In germline, CDR1 is SGHTA, CDR2 FQGNSA. Trimming pared 2 bases from V and 2 bases from J, leaving 13 bases between. This chain's CDR3 is CASSLQALNTYEQYF. Here the CDR3 DNA reads TGTGCCAGCAGCTTACAGGCCTTAAATACCTACGAGCAGTACTTC.

The rearrangement joins TRBV20-1 to TRBJ2-7, with no clear D. Trimming took 3 bases from V and 0 from J, leaving 3 bases between them. Germline V lookup: CDR1 DFQATT, CDR2 SNEGSKA (reference sequence). The CDR3 runs 11 residues. The CDR3 region is CSASGSYEQYF. The CDR3 region has the DNA TGCAGTGCTAGCGGCTCCTACGAGCAGTACTTC.

The chain employs TRBV18 and TRBJ2-6; maybe TRBD1 (6 bases). Deletions cut 4 bases from V and 1 base from J, with 20 bases between. CDR1 is KGHSH and CDR2 is LQKENI in the germline V gene. The CDR3 is made up of 19 amino acids. CDR3 residues: CASSRGTPSLGSGANVLTF. The CDR3 DNA reads TGTGCCAGCTCACGTGGGACACCAAGCTTAGGATCTGGGGCCAACGTCCTGACTTTC. Based on the CDR3 plus reference TRBV18 and TRBJ2-6, the full variable domain is NAGVMQNPRHLVRRRGQEARLRCSPMKGHSHVYWYRQLPEEGLKFMVYLQKENIIDESGMPKERFSAEFPKEGPSILRIQQVVRGDSAAYFCASSRGTPSLGSGANVLTFGAGSRLTVL.

This clone was counted only a few times. The junction departs from germline at one end; a sequencing error may be responsible. This sequence joins TRBV7-9 and TRBJ2-7, with a possible D match to TRBD2 (6 bases). The CDR3 is 16 amino acids. Germline V gives CDR1 SEHNR, CDR2 FQNEAQ (reference sequence). In nucleotides, the CDR3 is TGTGCCAGCAGCTTAGGCCGGGACTTAAGCTCCTACAAGCAGTACTTC. It yields the protein CASSLGRDLSSYKQYF.

This chain joins TRBV5-4 and TRBJ1-2; D not certain. V lost 1 base and J lost 4, with 8 bases in between. CDR1 is SGHNT, CDR2 YYREEE, per germline (reference sequence). This CDR3 comprises 13 residues. The CDR3 coding sequence is TGTGCCAGCAGCTTGTTTTCCAGCTATGGCTACACCTTC. This codes for CASSLFSSYGYTF.

This rearrangement joins TRBV28 to TRBJ2-2; D may be TRBD2 (8 bases). Germline-derived CDR1 and CDR2 are MDHEN and SYDVKM. This CDR3 has 15 residues. Trimming pared 6 bases from V and 7 bases from J, leaving 18 bases between. The CDR3 DNA reads as TGTGCCAGCAGGAGGGGGCGGGAGGCTGGCGGGGAGCTGTTTTTT. Protein product: CASRRGREAGGELFF.

The V gene is TRBV19, the J gene TRBJ2-2; TRBD1 matches at 10 bases. V lost 4 bases, J lost 4 bases, and 6 bases stayed unmatched. Per the germline V gene, CDR1 is LNHDA and CDR2 is SQIVND (reference sequence). The CDR3 contains 16 residues. The chain's CDR3 is CASSTPGQGFTGELFF. In nucleotides, the CDR3 is TGTGCCAGTAGTACTCCGGGACAGGGGTTCACCGGGGAGCTGTTTTTT.

Only a few counts were recorded for this clone. V and J are TRBV27 and TRBJ2-6, with 9 nucleotides matching TRBD1. This CDR3 is 18 amino acids long. Germline trimming cut 5 bases from V and 2 bases from J; bases unmatched to any gene: 10. Germline V lookup: CDR1 MNHEY, CDR2 SMNVEV (reference sequence). The CDR3 spells CASSPAGTGFTGANVLTF. CDR3 DNA sequence: TGTGCCAGCAGTCCTGCCGGGACAGGGTTTACTGGGGCCAACGTCCTGACTTTC.

J is TRBJ1-1 and V is TRBV5-1, with D possibly being TRBD1 (6 bases). Between the trimmed V and J ends, which lost 0 bases and 1 base, there was a span of 16 bases. There are 17 residues in the CDR3. CDR1 and CDR2 from the germline V gene are SGHRS and YFSETQ. This CDR3 is CASSLALKDRRNTEAFF. CDR3 sequence (DNA): TGCGCCAGCAGCTTGGCCTTAAAGGACAGAAGGAACACTGAAGCTTTCTTT.

The V and J genes are TRBV6-1 and TRBJ2-5; D is perhaps TRBD1 (5 bases). V lost 5 bases and J 7 bases, leaving 8 bases between the germline ends. The CDR3 contains 11 residues. Germline CDR1 is MNHNS and CDR2 is SASEGT. The CDR3 DNA reads as TGTGCCAGCAGTTTAAGGGGGACCCAGTACTTC. Translating it yields CASSLRGTQYF.

This clone was seen a few times. This chain uses TRBV7-9 with TRBJ2-7; D ambiguous. The germline CDR1 and CDR2 sequences are SEHNR and FQNEAQ (reference sequence). Trimming stripped 1 base from V and 8 bases from J, with 9 bases between. CDR3 length: 12 residues. DNA of the CDR3: TGTGCCAGCAGCTTAGGCCCTGGCAAGCAGTACTTC. It translates to CASSLGPGKQYF.

This clone has a handful of counts. The chain combines TRBV7-2 with TRBJ2-4; tentatively, D is TRBD2 (5 bases). Germline V gene data show CDR1 as SGHTA and CDR2 as FQGNSA. CDR3 length: 14 amino acids. Trimming stripped 0 bases from V and 7 bases from J, with 10 bases between. This CDR3 reads CASSLAGARNIQYF. The CDR3 coding sequence is TGTGCCAGCAGCTTAGCGGGAGCTCGGAACATTCAGTACTTC. Using reference TRBV7-2 and TRBJ2-4 for the parts outside the CDR3, the full variable domain is GAGVSQSPSNKVTEKGKDVELRCDPISGHTALYWYRQSLGQGLEFLIYFQGNSAPDKSGLPSDRFSAERTGGSVSTLTIQRTQQEDSAVYLCASSLAGARNIQYFGAGTRLSVL.

This clone came up many times. The rearrangement joins TRBV7-2 to TRBJ2-5, with D hard to call. This CDR3 has 12 residues. V shed 5 bases and J shed 6 bases, with 10 bases lying between them. The germline V gene encodes CDR1 SGHTA and CDR2 FQGNSA. CDR3 in amino acids: CASSQLSKTQYF. The CDR3 DNA is TGTGCCAGCAGCCAGTTGTCGAAGACCCAGTACTTC.

This clone was observed a few times. The CDR3: CASSFGRGSWEPQHF. In DNA, the CDR3 is TGCGCCAGCAGCTTTGGCCGGGGATCCTGGGAGCCCCAGCATTTT. The V and J genes are TRBV5-1 and TRBJ1-5; D is ambiguous. Per the germline V gene, CDR1 is SGHRS and CDR2 is YFSETQ. V lost 2 bases, J lost 8 bases, and 17 bases lay in between. The CDR3 loop spans 15 amino acids. Based on the CDR3 plus reference TRBV5-1 and TRBJ1-5, the full variable domain is KAGVTQTPRYLIKTRGQQVTLSCSPISGHRSVSWYQQTPGQGLQFLFEYFSETQRNKGNFPGRFSGRQFSNSRSEMNVSTLELGDSALYLCASSFGRGSWEPQHFGDGTRLSIL.

The chain links TRBV30 to TRBJ2-2; D possibly corresponds to TRBD2 (7 bases). The V gene lost 0 bases and the J gene lost 6 bases, with 23 bases spanning the gap. Germline assignment: CDR1 GTSNPN and CDR2 SVGIG (reference sequence). CDR3 length: 18 residues. As DNA, the CDR3 is TGTGCCTGGAGTGTACTTGGGGGCGTCAGGGGAGGGTCCGGGGAGCTGTTTTTT. Its translation is CAWSVLGGVRGGSGELFF. The whole variable domain, filled in from reference TRBV30 and TRBJ2-2, reads SQTIHQWPATLVQPVGSPLSLECTVEGTSNPNLYWYRQAAGRGLQLLFYSVGIGQISSEVPQNLSASRPQDRQFILSSKKLLLSDSGFYLCAWSVLGGVRGGSGELFFGEGSRLTVL.

This clone was seen only a few times. The rearrangement joins TRBV30 to TRBJ1-2, with TRBD1 matching over 10 bases. J was trimmed by 4 bases and V by 2 bases; bases with no gene match: 1. The CDR3 has 13 residues. Per germline, CDR1 GTSNPN and CDR2 SVGIG (reference sequence). The CDR3 here is CAWSRTGGYGYTF. The CDR3 DNA is TGTGCCTGGAGTCGGACAGGGGGCTATGGCTACACCTTC.

The chain employs TRBV7-9 and TRBJ2-3, with TRBD2 as a possible D gene (5 bases). Trimming took 4 bases from V and 6 from J, leaving 17 bases between them. Per germline, CDR1 SEHNR and CDR2 FQNEAQ (reference sequence). The CDR3 length is 15 residues. CDR3 in amino acids: CASSSGLALADTQYF. In DNA form, the CDR3 reads TGTGCCAGCAGCTCCGGACTCGCCCTGGCGGATACGCAGTATTTT.

The chain recombines TRBV19 with TRBJ2-1; TRBD2 aligns across 10 bases. V trimming: 6 bases; J trimming: 2 bases; junction bases outside the gene matches: 10. The CDR3 totals 17 residues. Germline V gives CDR1 LNHDA, CDR2 SQIVND (reference sequence). This chain's CDR3 is CASRAYLAGDPYNEQFF. Here the CDR3 DNA reads TGTGCCAGTAGAGCATATCTAGCGGGAGACCCCTACAATGAGCAGTTCTTC.

The chain has TRBV7-9 and TRBJ1-1; 11 nucleotides line up with TRBD1. This CDR3 is built from 15 residues. Germline CDR1 SEHNR, CDR2 FQNEAQ (reference sequence). V gave up 5 bases and J gave up 11 bases; unmatched junction bases: 13. CDR3 region: CASSLEGRDRGSAFF. The CDR3 region has the DNA TGTGCCAGCAGCCTCGAAGGCCGGGACAGGGGGTCGGCTTTCTTT.

The CDR3 DNA is TGTGCCAGCACTTTTACCTGGACAGGGGTCGGTGAAAAACTGTTTTTT. This gives the protein CASTFTWTGVGEKLFF. The gene calls are TRBV27 and TRBJ1-4; 9 bases map to TRBD1. V gave up 7 bases and J gave up 7 bases; unmatched junction bases: 13. The length of the CDR3 is 16 residues. CDR1 is MNHEY and CDR2 is SMNVEV in the germline V gene (reference sequence).

Only a few counts were recorded for this clone. This chain links TRBV29-1 with TRBJ1-3, with TRBD1 matching over 7 bases. CDR3 size: 12 residues. V lost 7 bases and J lost 10; bases outside the gene matches: 10. Germline values: CDR1 SQVTM, CDR2 ANQGSEA. Here the CDR3 DNA reads TGCAGCGGATTGACAGGGTCGACGACCATATATTTT. Its protein product is CSGLTGSTTIYF.

This clone was counted only a few times. The V and J genes are TRBV2 and TRBJ2-2; D is ambiguous. Trimming shortened V by 3 bases and J by 13 bases, and 6 bases separated the two germline ends. CDR1 and CDR2 (germline): SNHLY, FYNNEI. The CDR3 covers 10 residues. This chain's CDR3 is CASSERRLFF. CDR3 in DNA: TGTGCCAGCAGTGAGAGGAGGCTGTTTTTT.